This T cell receptor (beta chain) appears in the sequencing data of a study of CD8 T cells in Susac syndrome. V was pared by 1 base and J by 7 bases, with 20 bases between. This CDR3 has 16 residues. CDR1 and CDR2 from the germline V gene are PRHDT and FYEKMQ (reference sequence). An amount of RNA that ranged from roughly 0.45 to 1 ug was reverse transcribed with random hexamers. By means of immunoSEQ multiplex PCR, TCR beta CDR3 spanning 54 Vbeta and 13 Jbeta underwent amplification. Each CDR3 protein is one row after TCRdb ran MiXCR on the immunoSEQ multiplex PCR reads. The repertoire holds 200,000 or so distinct CDR3 sequences, with roughly 95% as singletons. TEMRA cells were FACS-enriched, and CD8+ and CD4+ T cells were isolated negatively.

The V gene is TRBV13, the J gene TRBJ2-7; TRBD2 is a possible D gene (5 bases). Sequenced input: CD4+ T cells from PBMCs. The receptor's source is a human donor with multiple sclerosis. CDR3 protein: CASSLEGLSRGGEQYF. In nucleotides, the CDR3 is TGTGCCAGCAGCTTAGAAGGGCTTAGCCGTGGAGGAGAGCAGTACTTC. The full variable domain, rest sourced from reference TRBV13 and TRBJ2-7, is AAGVIQSPRHLIKEKRETATLKCYPIPRHDTVYWYQQGPGQDPQFLISFYEKMQSDKGSIPDRFSAQQFSDYHSELNMSSLELGDSALYFCASSLEGLSRGGEQYFGPGTRLTVT.